The clone carrying this TCR beta chain appeared many times. Unique molecular identifiers were present on the cDNA, which also gained a universal primer site by template switching. TCRdb re-derived calls from the 5' RACE reads in MiXCR, one entry per CDR3 protein. The sample has more than 650,000 distinct CDR3 sequences; around 6% are singletons. This specimen comes from a study of identical twins. With 3 bases removed from V and 6 bases from J, the gap between germline ends came to 9 bases. The CDR3 has 13 residues. V usage is TRBV12-3 or TRBV12-4 and J usage is TRBJ1-5, with D hard to call. This clonotype was obtained from a man aged 18-30 years in good health. The sequencing input was naive T cells sorted from blood. In DNA, the CDR3 is TGTGCCAGCAGTTTGGGCCAGATTCAGCCCCAGCATTTT. This translates into CASSLGQIQPQHF.